Listed below are T cell receptor beta chains from one sample, sequenced in a study of control samples from healthy donors and cancer patients. Sequenced by immunoSEQ multiplex PCR; TCRdb stores in-frame clones only, minus some. Among approximately 170,000 clones listed, more than 85% were seen once. Sequencing was done on a sample of blood. These receptors all come from a woman between 25 and 40 years old in good health. Each CDR3 is given with its conserved first and last residue. Each record gives: V gene, clone size, J gene, D gene, CDR3 protein, CDR3 DNA. A D gene is named only where the DNA matches it firmly. Clone size is given for some rows only: seen once, a few or many times, or a class if the clone is expanded.

V: TRBV6-1
size: NA
J: TRBJ1-1
D: NA
CDR3: CASSEGSTAFF
DNA: TGTGCCAGCAGTGAGGGCAGTACGGCTTTCTTT

V: TRBV12-3/TRBV12-4
size: NA
J: TRBJ2-7
D: NA
CDR3: CASSTVRGFEQYF
DNA: TGTGCCAGCAGTACCGTCAGAGGGTTTGAGCAGTACTTC

V: TRBV10-2
size: NA
J: TRBJ2-1
D: NA
CDR3: CASSEVERQWFF
DNA: TGCGCCAGCAGTGAGGTAGAAAGGCAATGGTTCTTC

V: TRBV5-5
size: NA
J: TRBJ2-3
D: TRBD2
CDR3: CASSLAGLAGPYTDTQYF
DNA: TGTGCCAGCAGCTTGGCGGGACTAGCGGGGCCGTACACAGATACGCAGTATTTT

V: TRBV28
size: NA
J: TRBJ1-1
D: NA
CDR3: CASSLVHTEAFF
DNA: TGTGCCAGCAGTTTGGTCCACACTGAAGCTTTCTTT

V: TRBV20-1
size: NA
J: TRBJ2-7
D: NA
CDR3: CSASGRAPYEQYF
DNA: TGCAGTGCTAGTGGCAGGGCCCCCTACGAGCAGTACTTC

V: TRBV6-5
size: NA
J: TRBJ2-7
D: TRBD1
CDR3: CASNQGDSSYEQYF
DNA: TGTGCCAGCAACCAGGGGGATAGCTCCTACGAGCAGTACTTC

V: TRBV4-1
size: NA
J: TRBJ1-1
D: NA
CDR3: CASNRGAEAFF
DNA: TGCGCCAGCAATCGGGGTGCTGAAGCTTTCTTT

V: TRBV10-3
size: NA
J: TRBJ1-6
D: TRBD1
CDR3: CAVRDRDGYNSPLHF
DNA: TGTGCCGTGCGGGACAGGGATGGTTATAATTCACCCCTCCACTTT

V: TRBV4-2
size: NA
J: TRBJ2-7
D: TRBD2
CDR3: CASSQEASGSYEQYF
DNA: TGTGCCAGCAGCCAAGAAGCTAGCGGGAGCTACGAGCAGTACTTC

V: TRBV6-5
size: once
J: TRBJ1-1
D: NA
CDR3: CASSYSGRGDPEAFF
DNA: TGTGCCAGCAGTTATTCCGGGAGGGGAGACCCTGAAGCTTTCTTT

V: TRBV6-1
size: many
J: TRBJ2-1
D: TRBD2
CDR3: CASSELAGGYNEQFF
DNA: TGTGCCAGCAGTGAACTAGCGGGAGGGTACAATGAGCAGTTCTTC

V: TRBV9
size: NA
J: TRBJ2-1
D: TRBD2
CDR3: CASSPRTSGRHEQFF
DNA: TGTGCCAGCAGCCCGAGGACTAGCGGGAGACATGAGCAGTTCTTC

V: TRBV5-1
size: NA
J: TRBJ1-1
D: NA
CDR3: CASSLESGRGAEAFF
DNA: TGCGCCAGCAGCTTGGAATCGGGGCGGGGGGCTGAAGCTTTCTTT